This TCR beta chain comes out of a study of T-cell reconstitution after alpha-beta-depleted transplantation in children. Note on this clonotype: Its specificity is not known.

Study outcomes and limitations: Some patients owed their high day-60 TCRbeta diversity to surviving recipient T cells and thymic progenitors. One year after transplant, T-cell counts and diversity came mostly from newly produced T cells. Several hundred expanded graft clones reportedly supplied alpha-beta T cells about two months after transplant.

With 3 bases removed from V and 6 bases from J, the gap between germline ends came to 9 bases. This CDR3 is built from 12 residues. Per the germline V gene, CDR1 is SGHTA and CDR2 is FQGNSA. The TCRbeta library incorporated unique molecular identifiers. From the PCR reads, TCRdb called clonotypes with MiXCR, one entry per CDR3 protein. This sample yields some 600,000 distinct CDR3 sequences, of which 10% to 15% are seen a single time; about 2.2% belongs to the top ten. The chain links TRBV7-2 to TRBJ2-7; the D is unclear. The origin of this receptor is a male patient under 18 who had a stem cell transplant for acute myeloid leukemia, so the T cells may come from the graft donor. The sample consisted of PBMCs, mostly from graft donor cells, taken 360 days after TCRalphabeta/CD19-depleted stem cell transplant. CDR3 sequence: CASSFSRGEQYF. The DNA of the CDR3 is TGTGCCAGCAGCTTCAGCAGAGGCGAGCAGTACTTC.